Below, 9 T cell receptor beta chains from the same sample are listed, as sequenced in a study of shared clonotypes between healthy human individuals. Data came from immunoSEQ multiplex PCR; TCRdb stores just in-frame clones and leaves some out. The sample shows 2 million to 2.5 million clones, more than 90% of them seen only once. The sample taken for sequencing was naive CD4+ T cells sorted from blood. The subset is: CD45RA+ positively selected. Receptor source: a man aged 18 to 30 in good health.

The chain carries TRBV19 and TRBJ1-3, with D hard to call. The V and J ends lost 6 bases and 0 bases respectively, with 6 bases between them. This CDR3 contains 13 residues. Germline V gene lookup returns CDR1 LNHDA and CDR2 SQIVND (reference sequence). The CDR3 spells CASSGLSGNTIYF. DNA of the CDR3: TGTGCCAGTAGCGGACTCTCTGGAAACACCATATATTTT.

The genes are TRBV7-9 and TRBJ1-6; unclear D gene. The CDR3 runs to 15 residues. Germline V gives CDR1 SEHNR, CDR2 FQNEAQ (reference sequence). Between the trimmed V and J ends, which lost 6 bases and 5 bases, there was a span of 14 bases. CDR3 sequence: CASRKGGLDNSPLHF. CDR3 sequence (DNA): TGTGCCAGCAGGAAGGGCGGGCTAGATAATTCACCCCTCCACTTT.

This clone was counted a single time. The gene calls are TRBV19 and TRBJ1-2; unclear D gene. Germline V lookup: CDR1 LNHDA, CDR2 SQIVND (reference sequence). The CDR3 is 14 residues long. The V end was cut by 7 bases, the J end by 0 bases, with 12 bases between. The CDR3 protein is CASTTDGPNYGYTF. The CDR3 nucleotides read TGTGCCAGTACCACCGACGGGCCTAACTATGGCTACACCTTC.

The J gene is TRBJ1-4, the V gene TRBV29-1; D perhaps matches TRBD1 (6 bases). Trimming stripped 5 bases from V and 10 bases from J, with 11 bases between. CDR1 and CDR2 (germline): SQVTM, ANQGSEA. The CDR3 has 11 residues. The CDR3 is CSVPDSGKLFF. The CDR3 DNA sequence: TGCAGCGTTCCGGACAGTGGAAAACTGTTTTTT.

The chain employs TRBV2 and TRBJ1-5; 9 nucleotides agree with TRBD1. Germline CDR1 SNHLY, CDR2 FYNNEI. V shed 6 bases and J 7 bases; nucleotides not matched to a gene: 10. The CDR3 is 15 residues long. Here the CDR3 reads CASRAGQGTGQPQHF. CDR3 DNA: TGTGCCAGCAGGGCCGGACAGGGGACTGGCCAGCCCCAGCATTTT.

The CDR3 bases are TGTGCCAGCAGGCGGGGACAGGACAGCTCCTACGAGCAGTACTTC. Translated: CASRRGQDSSYEQYF. The V gene is TRBV6-6, the J gene TRBJ2-7; TRBD1 agrees at 8 bases. Per the germline V gene, CDR1 is MNHNY and CDR2 is SVGAGI (reference sequence). V shed 6 bases, J shed 0 bases, and the junction held 7 bases outside the gene matches. The CDR3 consists of 15 residues.

The V gene is TRBV7-2, the J gene TRBJ2-3; D gene ambiguous. The CDR3 sequence is 15 residues long. From germline, CDR1 is SGHTA and CDR2 FQGNSA. Trimming removed 4 bases from V and 4 bases from J, with 15 bases in between. The CDR3 region is CASSYDLALADTQYF. In DNA, the CDR3 is TGTGCCAGCAGCTATGATTTGGCCTTGGCAGATACGCAGTATTTT.

V gene TRBV5-5 combines with J gene TRBJ1-5, with D hard to call. This CDR3 spans 16 amino acids. Germline assignment: CDR1 SGHKS and CDR2 YYEKEE (reference sequence). The ends were cut back, 0 bases at V and 0 bases at J, with 10 bases in the middle. The CDR3 nucleotides read TGTGCCAGCAGCTTGGAGGTAGGACCTAGCAATCAGCCCCAGCATTTT. Translation: CASSLEVGPSNQPQHF.

V gene TRBV6-1 combines with J gene TRBJ1-5, with 9 positions matching TRBD1. This CDR3 region has 15 residues. V shed 6 bases, J shed 3 bases, and the junction held 6 bases outside the gene matches. Germline values: CDR1 MNHNS, CDR2 SASEGT. CDR3 sequence reads: CASSLGTGNNQPQHF. The CDR3 bases are TGTGCCAGCAGCCTCGGGACAGGGAACAATCAGCCCCAGCATTTT.